This record looks at one T cell receptor beta chain sequence and its context. What it recognizes is unknown. This sample was included in a study of graft-versus-host responses after intestinal transplantation. Turning to the study itself: Recipients across the board were started on anti-thymocyte globulin induction, then kept on tacrolimus and steroids for two to four years. Study-level results: Some GvH clones were seen earlier in gut or blood, suggesting intestinal origin.

The method was immunoSEQ multiplex PCR; TCRdb's version includes in-frame clones alone and lacks a portion of them. The sample has approximately 26,000 clones, over 65% seen once. This TCR derives from a human patient who received an intestinal transplant, so some T cells may come from the graft donor. Sequencing used PBMCs, obtained 28 days after intestinal transplant.

CDR3 sequence: CASSLAGGTYEQYF. The CDR3 region has the DNA TGTGCCAGCAGCTTAGCAGGGGGCACCTACGAGCAGTACTTC. This rearrangement joins TRBV11-2 to TRBJ2-7; 8 bases are a match to TRBD1. The germline CDR1 and CDR2 sequences are SGHAT and FQNNGV. Trimming took 1 base from V and 2 from J; bases not matched to a gene: 1. The CDR3 spans 14 residues.